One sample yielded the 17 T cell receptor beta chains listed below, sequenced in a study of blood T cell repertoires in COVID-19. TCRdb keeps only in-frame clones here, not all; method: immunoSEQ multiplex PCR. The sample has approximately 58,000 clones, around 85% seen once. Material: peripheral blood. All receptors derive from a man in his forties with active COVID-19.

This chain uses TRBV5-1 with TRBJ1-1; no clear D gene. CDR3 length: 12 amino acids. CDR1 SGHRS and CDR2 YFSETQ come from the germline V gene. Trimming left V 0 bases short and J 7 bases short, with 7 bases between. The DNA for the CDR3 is TGCGCCAGCAGCTTGGGGGCAGATGAAGCTTTCTTT. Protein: CASSLGADEAFF. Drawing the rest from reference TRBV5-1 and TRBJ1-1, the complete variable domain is KAGVTQTPRYLIKTRGQQVTLSCSPISGHRSVSWYQQTPGQGLQFLFEYFSETQRNKGNFPGRFSGRQFSNSRSEMNVSTLELGDSALYLCASSLGADEAFFGQGTRLTVV.

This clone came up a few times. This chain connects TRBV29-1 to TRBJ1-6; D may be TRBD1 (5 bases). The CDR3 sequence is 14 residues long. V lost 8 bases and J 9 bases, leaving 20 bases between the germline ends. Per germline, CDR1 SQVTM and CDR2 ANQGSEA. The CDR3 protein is CSYRAAGLGSPLHF. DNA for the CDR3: TGCAGCTACCGGGCGGCAGGGTTGGGTTCACCCCTCCACTTT.

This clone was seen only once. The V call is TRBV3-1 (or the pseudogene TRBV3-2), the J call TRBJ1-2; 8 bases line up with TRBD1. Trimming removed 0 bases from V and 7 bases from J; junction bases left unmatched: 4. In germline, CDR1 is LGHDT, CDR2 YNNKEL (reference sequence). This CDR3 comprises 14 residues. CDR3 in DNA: TGTGCCAGCAGCCAAGATTACAGGGGGGGTGGCTACACCTTC. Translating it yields CASSQDYRGGGYTF.

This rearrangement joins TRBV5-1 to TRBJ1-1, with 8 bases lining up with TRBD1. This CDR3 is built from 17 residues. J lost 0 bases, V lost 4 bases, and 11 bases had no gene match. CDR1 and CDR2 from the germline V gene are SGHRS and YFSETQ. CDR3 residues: CASSPGQGFSLNTEAFF. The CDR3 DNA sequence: TGCGCCAGCAGCCCCGGACAGGGATTTTCCCTGAACACTGAAGCTTTCTTT.

CDR3 sequence reads: CASSHQTSGQETQYF. CDR3 nucleotides: TGTGCCAGCAGCCACCAAACTAGCGGCCAAGAGACCCAGTACTTC. The chain recombines TRBV14 with TRBJ2-5; TRBD2 matches at 8 bases. The CDR3 extends over 15 amino acids. J was trimmed by 1 base and V by 3 bases; bases with no gene match: 4. Germline CDR1 and CDR2: SGHDN and FVKESK. Full variable domain (outside the CDR3, taken from reference TRBV14 and TRBJ2-5): EAGVTQFPSHSVIEKGQTVTLRCDPISGHDNLYWYRRVMGKEIKFLLHFVKESKQDESGMPNNRFLAERTGGTYSTLKVQPAELEDSGVYFCASSHQTSGQETQYFGPGTRLLVL.

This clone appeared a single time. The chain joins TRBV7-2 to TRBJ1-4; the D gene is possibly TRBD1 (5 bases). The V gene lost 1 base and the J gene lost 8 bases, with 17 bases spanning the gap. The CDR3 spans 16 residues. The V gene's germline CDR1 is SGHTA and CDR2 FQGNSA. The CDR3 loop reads CASSLEPFQGGEKLFF. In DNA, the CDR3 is TGTGCCAGCAGCTTAGAACCCTTCCAGGGAGGAGAAAAACTGTTTTTT.

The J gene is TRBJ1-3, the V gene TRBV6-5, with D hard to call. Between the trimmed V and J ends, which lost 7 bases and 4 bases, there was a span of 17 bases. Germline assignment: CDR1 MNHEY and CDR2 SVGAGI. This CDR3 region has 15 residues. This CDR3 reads CASTWSQVSGNTIYF. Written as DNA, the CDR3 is TGTGCCAGCACCTGGTCCCAGGTCTCAGGAAACACCATATATTTT.

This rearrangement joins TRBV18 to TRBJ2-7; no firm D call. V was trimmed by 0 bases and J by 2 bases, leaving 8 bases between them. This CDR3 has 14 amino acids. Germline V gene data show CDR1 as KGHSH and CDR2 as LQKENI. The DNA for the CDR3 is TGTGCCAGCTCACCACCCGCACTTCCCTACGAGCAGTACTTC. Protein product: CASSPPALPYEQYF.

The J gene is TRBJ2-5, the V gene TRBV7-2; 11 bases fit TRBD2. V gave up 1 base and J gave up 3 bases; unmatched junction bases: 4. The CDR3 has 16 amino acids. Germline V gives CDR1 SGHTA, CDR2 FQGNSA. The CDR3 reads CASSLERLAGKETQYF. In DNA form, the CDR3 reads TGTGCCAGCAGCTTAGAACGACTAGCGGGAAAAGAGACCCAGTACTTC.

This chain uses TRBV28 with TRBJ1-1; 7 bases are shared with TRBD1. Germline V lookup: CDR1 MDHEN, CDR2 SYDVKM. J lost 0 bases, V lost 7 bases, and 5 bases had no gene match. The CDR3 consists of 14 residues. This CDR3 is CASTGTVMNTEAFF. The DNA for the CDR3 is TGTGCCAGCACCGGGACAGTTATGAACACTGAAGCTTTCTTT.

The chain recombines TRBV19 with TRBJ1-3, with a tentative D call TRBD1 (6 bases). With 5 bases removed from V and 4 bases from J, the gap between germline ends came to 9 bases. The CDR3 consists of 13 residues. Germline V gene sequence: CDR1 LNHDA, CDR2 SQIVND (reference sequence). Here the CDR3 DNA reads TGTGCCAGTAGTCGGGACACCGGAAACACCATATATTTT. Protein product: CASSRDTGNTIYF. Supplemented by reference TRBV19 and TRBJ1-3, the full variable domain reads DGGITQSPKYLFRKEGQNVTLSCEQNLNHDAMYWYRQDPGQGLRLIYYSQIVNDFQKGDIAEGYSVSREKKESFPLTVTSAQKNPTAFYLCASSRDTGNTIYFGEGSWLTVV.

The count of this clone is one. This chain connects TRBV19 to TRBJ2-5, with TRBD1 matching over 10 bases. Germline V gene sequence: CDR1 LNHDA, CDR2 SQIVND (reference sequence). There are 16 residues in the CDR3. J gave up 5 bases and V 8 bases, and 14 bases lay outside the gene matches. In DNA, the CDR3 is TGTGCCAGTGAGAAGACCCCGGGACAGGGGTGGGAGACCCAGTACTTC. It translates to CASEKTPGQGWETQYF.

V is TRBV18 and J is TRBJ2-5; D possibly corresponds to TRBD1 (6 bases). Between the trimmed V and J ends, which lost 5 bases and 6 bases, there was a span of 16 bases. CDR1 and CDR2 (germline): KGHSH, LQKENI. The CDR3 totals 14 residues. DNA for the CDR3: TGTGCCAGCTCAGCAGGGGCGACCCAGAAGACCCAGTACTTC. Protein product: CASSAGATQKTQYF.

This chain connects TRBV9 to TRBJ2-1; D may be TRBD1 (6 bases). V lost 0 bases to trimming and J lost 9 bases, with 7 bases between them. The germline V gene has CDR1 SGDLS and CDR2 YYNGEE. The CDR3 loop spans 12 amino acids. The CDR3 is CASSVVGGEQFF. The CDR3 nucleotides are TGTGCCAGCAGCGTAGTAGGGGGTGAGCAGTTCTTC.

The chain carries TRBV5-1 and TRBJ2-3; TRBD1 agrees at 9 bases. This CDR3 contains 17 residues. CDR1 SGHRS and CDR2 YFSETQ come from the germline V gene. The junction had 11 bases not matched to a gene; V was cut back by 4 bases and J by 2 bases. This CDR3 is CASSTGTGLILTDTQYF. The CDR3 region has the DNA TGCGCCAGCAGCACCGGGACAGGGCTTATTCTCACAGATACGCAGTATTTT.

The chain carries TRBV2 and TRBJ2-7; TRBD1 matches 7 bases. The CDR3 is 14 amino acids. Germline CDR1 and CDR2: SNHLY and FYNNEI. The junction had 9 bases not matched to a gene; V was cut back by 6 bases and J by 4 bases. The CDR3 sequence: CASRGSGQSYEQYF. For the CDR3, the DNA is TGTGCCAGCAGGGGCTCGGGACAGTCTTACGAGCAGTACTTC.

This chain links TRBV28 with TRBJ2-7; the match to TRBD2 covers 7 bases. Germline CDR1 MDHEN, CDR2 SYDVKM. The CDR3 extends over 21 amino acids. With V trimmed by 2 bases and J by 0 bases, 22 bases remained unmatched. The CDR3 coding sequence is TGTGCCAGCAGTTTAGTTACGTGGCGGGGACTACCAAGACTTAGCTCCTACGAGCAGTACTTC. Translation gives CASSLVTWRGLPRLSSYEQYF.